The text below deals with one T cell receptor beta chain. What it recognizes is unknown. This sample was taken from a study of CD8+ T cells in alopecia areata. Whole-study findings and limits: Sequences from scalp samples also cover resident alphabeta T cells of normal skin. Against the mouse data, patients shared TCRs less clearly, possibly for HLA reasons. Lesional scalp exceeded normal scalp in clonality, especially in alopecia totalis/universalis.

Investigators isolated RNA and reverse transcribed it into cDNA to act as the sequencing template. Clones were sequenced by immunoSEQ multiplex PCR, and TCRdb holds only the in-frame ones, with some missing. The table has roughly 100,000 clones, 55% seen once; the top ten hold around 8.5%. This CDR3 has 13 amino acids. V was clipped by 5 bases and J by 2 bases; unmatched bases: 2. Looked up from germline, CDR1 is SGHTA and CDR2 is FQGNSA. Sequencing was done on a sample of CD4+ T cells sorted from blood. The chain links TRBV7-2 to TRBJ2-7, with 8 positions matching TRBD1. The origin of this receptor is a human donor in good health. The CDR3 spells CASSKQGAYEQYF. The CDR3 DNA reads as TGTGCCAGCAGCAAACAGGGGGCCTACGAGCAGTACTTC.